This T cell receptor (beta chain) was identified during a study of technical replicates of blood from a few donors. Clones were sequenced by immunoSEQ multiplex PCR, and TCRdb holds only the in-frame ones, with some missing. The profile covers around 62,000 clones, with more than 95% appearing a single time and over 0.15% taken by the ten largest. CDR3 length: 16 residues. With V trimmed by 6 bases and J by 5 bases, 14 bases remained unmatched. Germline CDR1 reads SGHTA; CDR2 reads FQGNSA. The V gene is TRBV7-2, the J gene TRBJ1-2; 8 nucleotides match TRBD1. The TCR originated in a human donor in good health. Material: T cells isolated from PBMCs. CDR3 bases: TGTGCCAGCAGGACCCTCGCTAGACAGGGGCATTATGGCTACACCTTC. Protein sequence: CASRTLARQGHYGYTF.